This T cell receptor beta chain was recovered during a study of T-cell reconstitution after alpha-beta-depleted transplantation in children. The V and J ends lost 4 bases and 5 bases, in that order; junction bases with no gene match: 3. Germline V lookup: CDR1 SEHNR, CDR2 FQNEAQ (reference sequence). The CDR3 loop spans 14 amino acids. Notes on the study in general: Surviving recipient T cells and intrathymic progenitors accounted for some patients' high TCRbeta diversity at day 60.

As it was prepared, the TCRbeta library received unique molecular identifiers. Using its own MiXCR run on the PCR reads, TCRdb lists one record per CDR3 protein. This sample has some 350,000 distinct CDR3 sequences, with roughly 15% found just once. This clonotype was detected a few times. Antigen: not known. This clonotype was sampled from a male patient under 10 years old who had a stem cell transplant for acute lymphoblastic leukemia, so the T cells may come from the graft donor. This specimen was PBMCs, mostly from graft donor cells, taken 360 days after TCRalphabeta/CD19-depleted stem cell transplant. The rearrangement joins TRBV7-9 to TRBJ1-4; TRBD1 agrees at 8 bases. The DNA for the CDR3 is TGTGCCAGCAGCTGGACAGGGATGAATGAAAAACTGTTTTTT. It yields the protein CASSWTGMNEKLFF. The full variable domain, in which reference TRBV7-9 and TRBJ1-4 provide the parts outside the CDR3, is DTGVSQNPRHKITKRGQNVTFRCDPISEHNRLYWYRQTLGQGPEFLTYFQNEAQLEKSRLLSDRFSAERPKGSFSTLEIQRTEQGDSAMYLCASSWTGMNEKLFFGSGTQLSVL.